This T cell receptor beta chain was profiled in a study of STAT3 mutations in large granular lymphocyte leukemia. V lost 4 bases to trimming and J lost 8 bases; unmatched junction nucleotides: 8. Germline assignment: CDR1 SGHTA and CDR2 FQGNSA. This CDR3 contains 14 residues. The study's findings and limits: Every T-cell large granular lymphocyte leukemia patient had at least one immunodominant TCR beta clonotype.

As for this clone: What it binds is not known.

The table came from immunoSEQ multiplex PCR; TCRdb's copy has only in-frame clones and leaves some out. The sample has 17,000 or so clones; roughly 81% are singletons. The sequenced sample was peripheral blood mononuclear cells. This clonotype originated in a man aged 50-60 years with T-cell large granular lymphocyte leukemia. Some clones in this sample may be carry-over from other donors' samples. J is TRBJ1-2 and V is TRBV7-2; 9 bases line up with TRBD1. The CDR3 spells CASSSQGAREGYTF. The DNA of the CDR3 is TGTGCCAGCAGCTCACAGGGGGCGCGGGAAGGCTACACCTTC.